One sample yielded the 28 T cell receptor beta chains listed below, sequenced in a study of T-cell memory formation after mild COVID-19. TCRdb reprocessed the 5' RACE reads via MiXCR and lists one record per CDR3 protein. Of around 190,000 distinct CDR3 sequences listed, roughly 18% are singletons. The sequencing sample was made of PBMCs or a T cell subset sorted from them (not recorded which). These receptors were obtained from a man between 18 and 35 years old who had mild COVID-19 (a few samples of this study predate the infection). Cell type and time point are not known.

This rearrangement joins TRBV20-1 to TRBJ2-1; no reliable D call. CDR3 length: 11 residues. Germline V gene lookup returns CDR1 DFQATT and CDR2 SNEGSKA (reference sequence). With 2 bases removed from V and 10 bases from J, the gap between germline ends came to 9 bases. The CDR3 protein is CSARNRREQFF. The CDR3 nucleotides are TGCAGTGCTAGAAACAGACGGGAGCAGTTCTTC.

This clonotype has more than one count but fewer than ten. V is TRBV24-1 and J is TRBJ2-1, with D uncertain. Germline CDR1 is KGHDR and CDR2 is SFDVKD. Trimming took 2 bases from V and 11 from J, leaving 9 bases between them. CDR3 length equals 12 residues. The CDR3 nucleotides are TGTGCCACCAGTGATTCAGGAACCCAGCAGTTCTTC. This sequence encodes CATSDSGTQQFF.

The chain combines TRBV5-1 with TRBJ2-5; D call uncertain. CDR1 SGHRS and CDR2 YFSETQ come from the germline V gene. V gave up 0 bases and J gave up 5 bases, with 11 bases separating them. CDR3 size: 14 residues. This CDR3 reads CASSLGGTKETQYF. The CDR3 coding sequence is TGCGCCAGCAGCTTGGGGGGTACCAAGGAGACCCAGTACTTC.

This clonotype occurred many times. The chain couples TRBV5-1 to TRBJ2-5, with TRBD2 as a possible D gene (5 bases). The V gene lost 0 bases and the J gene lost 5 bases, with 14 bases spanning the gap. Germline CDR1 SGHRS, CDR2 YFSETQ. CDR3 length: 15 amino acids. Here the CDR3 reads CASSLASRNEETQYF. The CDR3 DNA reads TGCGCCAGCAGCTTGGCTAGCAGGAATGAGGAGACCCAGTACTTC.

This clonotype was observed a handful of times. V usage is TRBV15 and J usage is TRBJ2-1; weak D call: TRBD2 (5 bases). The CDR3 spans 14 residues. Trimming left V 0 bases short and J 14 bases short, with 17 bases between. The germline gives CDR1 LNHNV, CDR2 YYDKDF (reference sequence). CDR3 DNA: TGTGCCACCAGCAGAGATCTGGGAGAGGCCGGAAAGTTCTTC. Its protein is CATSRDLGEAGKFF.

The chain uses TRBV9 and TRBJ1-4; 9 bases agree with TRBD1. This CDR3 comprises 15 residues. The trim removed 2 bases at V and 8 bases at J, leaving 7 bases unmatched. Germline V gene lookup returns CDR1 SGDLS and CDR2 YYNGEE. CDR3 in amino acids: CASSVSGTGPEKLFF. CDR3 sequence (DNA): TGTGCCAGCAGCGTTTCCGGGACAGGGCCCGAAAAACTGTTTTTT.

The gene calls are TRBV15 and TRBJ1-6; D perhaps matches TRBD1 (5 bases). There are 16 residues in the CDR3. CDR1 and CDR2 from the germline V gene are LNHNV and YYDKDF (reference sequence). Trimming took off 1 base at V and 10 bases at J, with 17 bases between the two ends. CDR3 sequence (DNA): TGTGCCACCAGCAGAGGCGACAGCCTAAAGGGCTCACCCCTCCACTTT. It specifies CATSRGDSLKGSPLHF.

This clonotype has only a few counts. This rearrangement joins TRBV20-1 to TRBJ2-5; D uncertain. The germline V gene has CDR1 DFQATT and CDR2 SNEGSKA (reference sequence). The CDR3 totals 13 residues. CDR3 amino acids: CSAPRSPRETQYF. CDR3 nucleotide sequence: TGCAGCGCCCCCCGGAGCCCACGGGAGACCCAGTACTTC.

This clonotype was observed a single time. The chain recombines TRBV7-9 with TRBJ2-5; no clear D. This CDR3 contains 11 residues. Germline CDR1 and CDR2: SEHNR and FQNEAQ (reference sequence). V was cut by 5 bases and J by 5 bases, with 6 bases left in between. CDR3 DNA sequence: TGTGCCAGCAGCCCCCATGAGACCCAGTACTTC. Protein sequence: CASSPHETQYF.

This clonotype showed up just a few times. The chain carries TRBV5-1 and TRBJ2-5; TRBD1 matches at 7 bases. V shed 5 bases and J 2 bases; nucleotides not matched to a gene: 6. Germline CDR1 and CDR2: SGHRS and YFSETQ. CDR3 length: 14 residues. The CDR3 sequence is CASSPGDSQETQYF. CDR3 bases: TGCGCCAGCAGTCCTGGGGACAGTCAAGAGACCCAGTACTTC.

This clonotype was detected only a few times. The chain couples TRBV24-1 to TRBJ2-1, with D possibly TRBD1 on 5 matching bases. CDR3 length equals 13 residues. Germline V lookup: CDR1 KGHDR, CDR2 SFDVKD. Trimming pared 12 bases from V and 3 bases from J, leaving 14 bases between. CDR3 sequence reads: CAVSQGNYNEQFF. The CDR3 DNA reads TGTGCCGTCTCCCAGGGTAACTACAATGAGCAGTTCTTC.

This clonotype appeared a single time. The chain is built from TRBV6-2 or TRBV6-3 and TRBJ2-1; no clear D gene. Germline V gene lookup returns CDR1 MNHEY and CDR2 SVGEGT. The CDR3 contains 12 residues. Deletions cut 2 bases from V and 7 bases from J, with 6 bases between. CDR3 amino acids: CASSYTRNEQFF. The CDR3 DNA reads as TGTGCCAGCAGTTACACGCGTAATGAGCAGTTCTTC.

V and J are TRBV23-1 and TRBJ2-2; D call uncertain. TRBV23-1 carries the ORF label, with uncertain function. V was clipped by 8 bases and J by 0 bases, with 19 bases between them. The CDR3 covers 17 residues. Written as DNA, the CDR3 is TGCGCCAGCGACCACGTAGGCAGGCAGTCGAACACCGGGGAGCTGTTTTTT. Residues: CASDHVGRQSNTGELFF.

This clonotype showed up just a few times. This chain uses TRBV2 with TRBJ1-1; D not resolved. Germline V CDR1 and CDR2: SNHLY, FYNNEI. The ends were cut back, 6 bases at V and 1 base at J, with 12 bases in the middle. The CDR3 totals 14 residues. CDR3 protein: CASSPGLANTEAFF. DNA for the CDR3: TGTGCCAGCAGCCCGGGTCTCGCGAACACTGAAGCTTTCTTT.

The J gene is TRBJ1-1, the V gene TRBV5-1; a weak D match, TRBD1 (5 bases). This CDR3 spans 14 amino acids. CDR1 and CDR2 (germline): SGHRS, YFSETQ. V dropped 4 bases and J dropped 3 bases, with 13 bases sitting between them. The CDR3 is CASSLMLGDTEAFF. In DNA form, the CDR3 reads TGCGCCAGCAGCCTGATGCTGGGGGACACTGAAGCTTTCTTT.

This clonotype was picked up a small number of times. The chain couples TRBV20-1 to TRBJ2-1; 9 bases line up with TRBD2. The CDR3 contains 14 residues. Germline V gene sequence: CDR1 DFQATT, CDR2 SNEGSKA (reference sequence). V dropped 5 bases and J dropped 2; count of bases not matched to a gene: 4. The CDR3 nucleotides read TGCAGTGCTTTCCGACTAGCGGCCTACAATGAGCAGTTCTTC. Encoded protein: CSAFRLAAYNEQFF.

This clonotype was seen many times. This chain links TRBV10-3 with TRBJ2-3; the D gene is possibly TRBD2 (5 bases). The ends were cut back, 0 bases at V and 1 base at J, with 8 bases in the middle. This CDR3 comprises 15 residues. Per the germline V gene, CDR1 is ENHRY and CDR2 is SYGVKD. CDR3 coding DNA: TGTGCCATCAGTGAGTCGAGGCGGGGCACAGATACGCAGTATTTT. Amino acids: CAISESRRGTDTQYF.

This clonotype was seen more than once but under ten times. This rearrangement joins TRBV6-5 to TRBJ1-1; D perhaps matches TRBD1 (6 bases). This CDR3 is built from 13 residues. Germline V gene sequence: CDR1 MNHEY, CDR2 SVGAGI. Trimming took 5 bases from V and 3 from J, leaving 10 bases between them. The CDR3 sequence is CASSTRGDTEAFF. In DNA form, the CDR3 reads TGTGCCAGCAGTACGAGGGGGGACACTGAAGCTTTCTTT.

This clonotype has ten or more counts. The genes are TRBV7-3 and TRBJ2-3; D unclear. Trimming shortened V by 3 bases and J by 10 bases, and 8 bases separated the two germline ends. Per germline, CDR1 SGHTA and CDR2 FQGTGA. The CDR3 consists of 11 residues. The CDR3 loop reads CASSFFRAQYF. In nucleotides, the CDR3 is TGTGCCAGCAGCTTTTTTAGAGCGCAGTATTTT.

The chain carries TRBV5-1 and TRBJ2-6; 10 bases are shared with TRBD1. Germline V CDR1 and CDR2: SGHRS, YFSETQ. The CDR3 runs 17 residues. J lost 4 bases, V lost 2 bases, and 6 bases had no gene match. CDR3 DNA: TGCGCCAGCAGCTTACGACAGGGGGCGCTGGGGGCCAACGTCCTGACTTTC. This encodes CASSLRQGALGANVLTF.

This clonotype was observed a few times. V usage is TRBV5-1 and J usage is TRBJ1-1; D unclear. The CDR3 sequence is 14 residues long. The V gene lost 0 bases and the J gene lost 2 bases, with 8 bases spanning the gap. Germline CDR1 reads SGHRS; CDR2 reads YFSETQ. The CDR3 region has the DNA TGCGCCAGCAGCTTGGGTTCGGTTAACACTGAAGCTTTCTTT. As protein: CASSLGSVNTEAFF.

The sample holds many counts of this clonotype. The V call is TRBV20-1, the J call TRBJ2-5; 11 bases fit TRBD2. This CDR3 has 15 amino acids. Trimming removed 5 bases from V and 5 bases from J; junction bases left unmatched: 10. Germline V gives CDR1 DFQATT, CDR2 SNEGSKA (reference sequence). This CDR3 is CSASLSGGARETQYF. Here the CDR3 DNA reads TGCAGTGCTTCCCTTAGCGGGGGGGCCCGTGAGACCCAGTACTTC.

This clonotype was found a few times. The chain uses TRBV18 and TRBJ2-3; TRBD1 matches at 9 bases. CDR1 is KGHSH and CDR2 is LQKENI in the germline V gene. V lost 8 bases, J lost 3 bases, and 3 bases stayed unmatched. The length of the CDR3 is 13 residues. The CDR3 region has the DNA TGTGCCAGCCAGACAGGGGGGACAGATACGCAGTATTTT. Its translation: CASQTGGTDTQYF. The full variable domain, in which reference TRBV18 and TRBJ2-3 provide the parts outside the CDR3, is NAGVMQNPRHLVRRRGQEARLRCSPMKGHSHVYWYRQLPEEGLKFMVYLQKENIIDESGMPKERFSAEFPKEGPSILRIQQVVRGDSAAYFCASQTGGTDTQYFGPGTRLTVL.

This chain connects TRBV7-2 to TRBJ1-3; D may be TRBD1 (6 bases). Germline V CDR1 and CDR2: SGHTA, FQGNSA. V was pared by 3 bases and J by 4 bases, with 19 bases between. This CDR3 spans 17 amino acids. The CDR3 DNA is TGTGCCAGCAGCTTGGCCGGGACAATCAGGCCCGGAAACACCATATATTTT. Its translation is CASSLAGTIRPGNTIYF.

This clonotype was observed a handful of times. The chain joins TRBV5-6 to TRBJ2-3, with D unclear. V was shortened by 3 bases and J by 2 bases, with 10 bases between the two germline ends. The germline CDR1 and CDR2 sequences are SGHDT and YYEEEE. This CDR3 spans 14 amino acids. The CDR3 reads CASSSGSDTDTQYF. For the CDR3, the DNA is TGTGCCAGCAGCTCGGGCTCCGACACAGATACGCAGTATTTT.

The rearrangement joins TRBV7-3 to TRBJ2-1, with TRBD2 matching over 14 bases. The CDR3 extends over 17 amino acids. CDR1 and CDR2 from the germline V gene are SGHTA and FQGTGA. V was pared by 1 base and J by 7 bases, with 6 bases of the junction left unmatched. The DNA for the CDR3 is TGTGCCAGCAGCTTAATAGGGACTAGCGGGGGTAAGAATGAGCAGTTCTTC. It encodes CASSLIGTSGGKNEQFF.

This clonotype was counted at least ten times. The chain combines TRBV5-1 with TRBJ1-4, with D possibly being TRBD1 (5 bases). V shed 2 bases and J shed 5 bases, with 10 bases lying between them. The CDR3 runs to 14 residues. Germline lookup yields CDR1 SGHRS and CDR2 YFSETQ. The CDR3 DNA reads TGCGCCAGCAGCTTCGGGACGGGGAATGAAAAACTGTTTTTT. Translation: CASSFGTGNEKLFF.

The CDR3 loop reads CASTTWGRGSSADTQYF. The CDR3 DNA reads TGTGCCAGTACTACCTGGGGCAGGGGCTCGTCGGCAGATACGCAGTATTTT. The chain combines TRBV19 with TRBJ2-3; D possibly corresponds to TRBD1 (6 bases). Germline V CDR1 and CDR2: LNHDA, SQIVND (reference sequence). This CDR3 comprises 17 residues. The V end lost 7 bases, the J end lost 4 bases, and 24 bases lay between the germline ends.